This paragraph covers one TCR beta chain sequence. The antigen is undetermined. The sample comes from a study of vaccination and CD4 T cells after COVID-19. The study's findings and limits: In convalescent patients, 304 of 307 vaccine-specific clones were mono-reactive for SARS-CoV-2 spike.

Treatment defined: roughly nine-day PBMC culture with coronavirus spike peptide pools or control peptides (ViraFEST assay). Fresh replacement IL-2 medium substituted for half the medium on days 3 and 7. Researchers used the Oncomine TCR Beta short-read assay to sequence DNA from cultured CD4+ T cells. Using its own MiXCR run on the PCR reads, TCRdb lists one record per CDR3 protein. Of some 8,200 distinct CDR3 sequences in the sample, around 60% were seen once. CDR1 is SEHNR, CDR2 FQNEAQ, per germline (reference sequence). The length of the CDR3 is 11 residues. With 5 bases removed from V and 4 bases from J, the gap between germline ends came to 6 bases.

The source material was CD4+ T cells from blood, cultured in vitro. This receptor was identified in a human donor who had recovered from COVID-19. The genes are TRBV7-9 and TRBJ2-7; tentatively, D is TRBD2 (5 bases). The CDR3 here is CASSRGYEQYF. The CDR3 nucleotides are TGTGCCAGCAGCCGAGGGTACGAGCAGTACTTC.